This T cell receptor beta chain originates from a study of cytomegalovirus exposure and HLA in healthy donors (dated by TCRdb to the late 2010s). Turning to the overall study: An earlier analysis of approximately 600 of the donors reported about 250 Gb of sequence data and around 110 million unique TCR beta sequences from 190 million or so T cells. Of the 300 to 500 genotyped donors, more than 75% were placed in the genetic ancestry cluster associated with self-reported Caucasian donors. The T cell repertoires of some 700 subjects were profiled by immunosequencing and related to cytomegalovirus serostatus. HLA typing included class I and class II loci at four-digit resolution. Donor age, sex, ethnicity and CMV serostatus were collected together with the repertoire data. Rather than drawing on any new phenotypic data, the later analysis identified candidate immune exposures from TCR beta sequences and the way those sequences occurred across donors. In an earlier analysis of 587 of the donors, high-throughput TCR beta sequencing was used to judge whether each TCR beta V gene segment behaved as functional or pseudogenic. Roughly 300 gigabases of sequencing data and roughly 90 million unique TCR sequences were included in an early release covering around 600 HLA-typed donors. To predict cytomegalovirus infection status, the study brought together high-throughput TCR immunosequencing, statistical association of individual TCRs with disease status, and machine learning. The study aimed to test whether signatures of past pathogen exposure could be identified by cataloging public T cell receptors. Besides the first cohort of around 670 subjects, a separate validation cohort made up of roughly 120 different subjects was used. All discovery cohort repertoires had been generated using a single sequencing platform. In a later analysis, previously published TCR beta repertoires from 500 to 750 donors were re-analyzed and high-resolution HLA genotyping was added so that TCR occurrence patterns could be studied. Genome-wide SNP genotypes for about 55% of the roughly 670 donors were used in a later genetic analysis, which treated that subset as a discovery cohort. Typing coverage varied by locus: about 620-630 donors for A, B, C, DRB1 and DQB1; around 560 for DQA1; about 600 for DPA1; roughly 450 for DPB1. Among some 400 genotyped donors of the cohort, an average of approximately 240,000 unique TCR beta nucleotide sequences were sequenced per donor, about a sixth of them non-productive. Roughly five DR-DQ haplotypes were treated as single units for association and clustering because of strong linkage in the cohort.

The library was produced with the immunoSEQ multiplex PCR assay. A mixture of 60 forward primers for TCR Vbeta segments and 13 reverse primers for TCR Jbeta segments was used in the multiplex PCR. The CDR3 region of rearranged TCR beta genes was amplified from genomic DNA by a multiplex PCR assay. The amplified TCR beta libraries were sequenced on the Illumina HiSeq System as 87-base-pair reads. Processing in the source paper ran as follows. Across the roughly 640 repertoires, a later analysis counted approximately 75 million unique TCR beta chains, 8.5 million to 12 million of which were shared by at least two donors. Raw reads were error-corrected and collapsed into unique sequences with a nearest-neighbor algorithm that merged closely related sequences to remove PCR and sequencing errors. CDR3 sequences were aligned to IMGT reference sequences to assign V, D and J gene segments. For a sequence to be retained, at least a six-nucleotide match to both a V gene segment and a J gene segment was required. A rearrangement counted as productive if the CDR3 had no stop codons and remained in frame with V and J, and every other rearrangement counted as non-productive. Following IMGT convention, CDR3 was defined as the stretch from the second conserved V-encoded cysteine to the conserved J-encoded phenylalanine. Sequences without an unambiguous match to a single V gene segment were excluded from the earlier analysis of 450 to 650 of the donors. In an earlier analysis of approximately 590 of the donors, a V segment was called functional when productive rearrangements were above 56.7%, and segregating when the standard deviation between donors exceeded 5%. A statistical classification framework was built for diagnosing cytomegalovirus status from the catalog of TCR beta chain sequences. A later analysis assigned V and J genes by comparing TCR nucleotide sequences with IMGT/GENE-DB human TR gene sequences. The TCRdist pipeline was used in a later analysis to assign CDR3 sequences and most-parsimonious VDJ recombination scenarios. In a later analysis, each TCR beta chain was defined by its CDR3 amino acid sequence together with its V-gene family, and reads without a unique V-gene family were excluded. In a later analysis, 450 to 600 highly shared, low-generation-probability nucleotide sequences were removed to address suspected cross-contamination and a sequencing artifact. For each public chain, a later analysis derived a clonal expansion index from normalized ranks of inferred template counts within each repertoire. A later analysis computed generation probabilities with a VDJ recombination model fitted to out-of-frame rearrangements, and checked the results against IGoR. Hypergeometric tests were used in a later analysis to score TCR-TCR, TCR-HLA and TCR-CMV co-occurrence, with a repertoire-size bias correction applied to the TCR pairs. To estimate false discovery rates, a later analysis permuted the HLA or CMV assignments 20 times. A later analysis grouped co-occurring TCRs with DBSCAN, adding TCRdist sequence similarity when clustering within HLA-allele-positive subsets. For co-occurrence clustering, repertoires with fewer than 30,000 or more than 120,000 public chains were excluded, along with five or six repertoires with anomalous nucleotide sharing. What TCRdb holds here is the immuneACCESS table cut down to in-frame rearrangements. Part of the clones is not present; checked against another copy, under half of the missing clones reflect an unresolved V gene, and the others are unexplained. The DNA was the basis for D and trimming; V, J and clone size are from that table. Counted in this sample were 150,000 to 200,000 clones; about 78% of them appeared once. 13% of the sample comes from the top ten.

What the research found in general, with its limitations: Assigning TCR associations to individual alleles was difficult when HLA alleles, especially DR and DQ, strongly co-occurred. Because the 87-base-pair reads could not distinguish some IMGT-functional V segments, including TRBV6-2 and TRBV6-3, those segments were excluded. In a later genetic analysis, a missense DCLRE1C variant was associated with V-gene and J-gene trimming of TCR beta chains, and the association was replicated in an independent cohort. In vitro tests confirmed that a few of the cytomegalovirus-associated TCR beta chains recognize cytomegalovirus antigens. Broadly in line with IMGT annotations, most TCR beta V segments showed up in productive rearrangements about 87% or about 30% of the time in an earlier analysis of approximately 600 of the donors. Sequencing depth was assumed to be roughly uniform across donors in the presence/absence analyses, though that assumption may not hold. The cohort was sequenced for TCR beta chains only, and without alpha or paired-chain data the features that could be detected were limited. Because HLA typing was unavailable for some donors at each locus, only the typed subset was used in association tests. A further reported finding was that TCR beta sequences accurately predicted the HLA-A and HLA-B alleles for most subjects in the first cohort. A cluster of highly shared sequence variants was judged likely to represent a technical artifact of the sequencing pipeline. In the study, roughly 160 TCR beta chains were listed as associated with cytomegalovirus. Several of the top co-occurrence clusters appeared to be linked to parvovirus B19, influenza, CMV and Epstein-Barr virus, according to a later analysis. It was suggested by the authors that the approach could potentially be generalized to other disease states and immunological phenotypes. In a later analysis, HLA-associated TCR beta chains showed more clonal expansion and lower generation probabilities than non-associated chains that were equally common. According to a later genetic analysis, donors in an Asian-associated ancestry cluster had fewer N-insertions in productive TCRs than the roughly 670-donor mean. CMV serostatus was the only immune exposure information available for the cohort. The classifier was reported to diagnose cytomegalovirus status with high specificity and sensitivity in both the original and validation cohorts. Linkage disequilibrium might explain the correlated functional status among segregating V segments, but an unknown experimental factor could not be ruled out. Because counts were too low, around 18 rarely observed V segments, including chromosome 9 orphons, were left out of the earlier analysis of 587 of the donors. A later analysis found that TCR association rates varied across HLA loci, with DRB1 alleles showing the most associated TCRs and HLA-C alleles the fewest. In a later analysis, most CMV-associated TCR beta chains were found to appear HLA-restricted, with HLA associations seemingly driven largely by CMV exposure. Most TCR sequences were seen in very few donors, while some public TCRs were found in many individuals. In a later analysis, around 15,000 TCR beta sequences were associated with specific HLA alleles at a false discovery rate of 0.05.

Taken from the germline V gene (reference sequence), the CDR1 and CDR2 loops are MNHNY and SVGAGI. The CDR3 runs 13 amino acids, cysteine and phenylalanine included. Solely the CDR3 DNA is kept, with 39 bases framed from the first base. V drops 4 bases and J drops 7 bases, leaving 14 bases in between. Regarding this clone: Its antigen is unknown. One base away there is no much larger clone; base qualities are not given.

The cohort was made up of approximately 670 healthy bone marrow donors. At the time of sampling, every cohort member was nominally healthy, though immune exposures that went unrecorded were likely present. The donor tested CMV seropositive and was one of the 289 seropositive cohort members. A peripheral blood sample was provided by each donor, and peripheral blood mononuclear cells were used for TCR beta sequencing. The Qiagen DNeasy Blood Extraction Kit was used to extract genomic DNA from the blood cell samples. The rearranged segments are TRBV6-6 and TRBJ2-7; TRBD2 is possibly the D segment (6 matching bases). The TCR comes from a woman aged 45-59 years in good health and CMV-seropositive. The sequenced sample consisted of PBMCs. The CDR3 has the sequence CASSSRVAGEQYF. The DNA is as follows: TGTGCCAGCAGTTCACGGGTCGCGGGGGAGCAGTACTTC.